Each of the 30 T cell receptor beta chains below was sequenced from the same sample in a study of cytomegalovirus exposure and HLA in healthy donors. Primers included in the PCR were 60 Vbeta and 13 Jbeta primers. Here immunoSEQ multiplex PCR was the method, and the copy in TCRdb shows in-frame clones only, minus some. Of 150,000 or so clones in the sample, approximately 74% were seen once. Sequencing used PBMCs. The receptor set was obtained from a man younger than 45 in good health and CMV-seronegative.

The chain joins TRBV30 to TRBJ2-6; perhaps TRBD2 as D (6 bases). This CDR3 has 21 residues. Per germline, CDR1 GTSNPN and CDR2 SVGIG (reference sequence). V dropped 4 bases and J dropped 3 bases, with 31 bases sitting between them. The CDR3 reads CAWNPLTRDSLRLFGANVLTF. The CDR3 DNA is TGTGCCTGGAACCCATTAACCCGGGACTCCTTAAGATTGTTTGGGGCCAACGTCCTGACTTTC.

The V call is TRBV28, the J call TRBJ1-1; 7 bases map to TRBD1. V dropped 6 bases and J dropped 8; count of bases not matched to a gene: 9. Looked up from germline, CDR1 is MDHEN and CDR2 is SYDVKM. This CDR3 comprises 13 residues. CDR3 coding DNA: TGTGCCAGCAGATCCTACAGGGGACACGAAGCTTTCTTT. Translating gives CASRSYRGHEAFF.

Here the CDR3 DNA reads TGTGCCAGCAGCCCCGACGGGTTCTCCTACAATGAGCAGTTCTTC. This codes for CASSPDGFSYNEQFF. The chain uses TRBV7-2 and TRBJ2-1; no clear D. The CDR3 spans 15 residues. The germline V gene has CDR1 SGHTA and CDR2 FQGNSA. V lost 5 bases and J 0 bases, leaving 11 bases between the germline ends.

This clone was recorded a few times. The chain uses TRBV27 and TRBJ2-3; D gene unclear. The germline V gene has CDR1 MNHEY and CDR2 SMNVEV (reference sequence). The V and J ends lost 5 bases and 4 bases respectively, with 7 bases between them. The CDR3 spans 12 residues. CDR3 DNA: TGTGCCAGCAGTCACCGGGCAGATACGCAGTATTTT. Its translation: CASSHRADTQYF.

This clone turned up a few times. This chain connects TRBV4-3 to TRBJ2-1; 7 bases fit TRBD2. The V gene end was trimmed by 3 bases and the J gene end by 9 bases; junction bases not matched to a gene: 14. Germline V gene lookup returns CDR1 LGHNA and CDR2 YSLEER. This CDR3 has 16 residues. The CDR3 region is CASSQVRAGIRGEQFF. The CDR3 DNA sequence: TGCGCCAGCAGCCAGGTCCGAGCGGGGATCCGAGGTGAGCAGTTCTTC.

This clone occurred a few times. The rearrangement links TRBV7-9 to TRBJ2-3; TRBD1 might be the D (6 bases). Trimming removed 3 bases at V and 3 bases at J, with 16 bases between. Germline-derived CDR1 and CDR2 are SEHNR and FQNEAQ (reference sequence). The CDR3 is made up of 16 amino acids. The CDR3 protein is CASSFMQGTLTDTQYF. The CDR3 DNA reads TGTGCCAGCAGCTTTATGCAGGGGACCTTAACAGATACGCAGTATTTT. The whole variable domain, remainder taken from reference TRBV7-9 and TRBJ2-3, is DTGVSQNPRHKITKRGQNVTFRCDPISEHNRLYWYRQTLGQGPEFLTYFQNEAQLEKSRLLSDRFSAERPKGSFSTLEIQRTEQGDSAMYLCASSFMQGTLTDTQYFGPGTRLTVL.

The chain joins TRBV7-9 to TRBJ2-1, with TRBD1 identical over 7 bases. The ends lost 4 bases at V and 6 bases at J; junction bases unmatched: 3. The germline gives CDR1 SEHNR, CDR2 FQNEAQ (reference sequence). The CDR3 extends over 13 amino acids. The CDR3 region has the DNA TGTGCCAGCAGCTACACAGGGGTCAATGAGCAGTTCTTC. As protein: CASSYTGVNEQFF.

This clone was detected only once. The rearrangement uses TRBV2 and TRBJ2-2; D perhaps matches TRBD1 (5 bases). V lost 4 bases and J lost 3, with 6 bases in between. This CDR3 has 13 amino acids. Germline V gene lookup returns CDR1 SNHLY and CDR2 FYNNEI. The CDR3 DNA is TGTGCCAGCAGTGGGACATACACCGGGGAGCTGTTTTTT. As protein: CASSGTYTGELFF.

V gene TRBV2 combines with J gene TRBJ1-1; a weak D match, TRBD1 (6 bases). The CDR3 sequence is 13 residues long. V lost 5 bases and J lost 1, with 8 bases in between. Germline CDR1 is SNHLY and CDR2 is FYNNEI. CDR3 protein: CASSRDKNTEAFF. The CDR3 DNA follows: TGTGCCAGCAGTAGGGACAAGAACACTGAAGCTTTCTTT.

The rearrangement links TRBV6-6 to TRBJ2-1, with TRBD1 identical over 7 bases. This CDR3 spans 14 amino acids. CDR1 is MNHNY and CDR2 is SVGAGI in the germline V gene (reference sequence). V trimming: 5 bases; J trimming: 5 bases; junction bases outside the gene matches: 6. CDR3 nucleotides: TGTGCCAGCAGTCCACAGACAGGGAACAATGAGCAGTTCTTC. This translates into CASSPQTGNNEQFF.

The chain has TRBV12-5 and TRBJ2-1; TRBD1 is a possible D gene (7 bases). The V gene's germline CDR1 is LGHNT and CDR2 FRNRAP. The CDR3 extends over 16 amino acids. With 0 bases removed from V and 2 bases from J, the gap between germline ends came to 11 bases. In DNA form, the CDR3 reads TGTGCTAGTGGTTTGGTGCAGGGGGGAGCCTACAATGAGCAGTTCTTC. It translates to CASGLVQGGAYNEQFF.

The rearrangement links TRBV30 to TRBJ2-1, with 10 positions matching TRBD1. Germline V gene lookup returns CDR1 GTSNPN and CDR2 SVGIG (reference sequence). The CDR3 sequence is 14 residues long. The trim removed 1 base at V and 9 bases at J, leaving 6 bases unmatched. CDR3 sequence reads: CAWSGGQGWGEQFF. CDR3 DNA: TGTGCCTGGAGTGGGGGACAGGGGTGGGGTGAGCAGTTCTTC.

This clone was counted between two and nine times. This chain connects TRBV9 to TRBJ2-1; D may be TRBD1 (6 bases). The germline gives CDR1 SGDLS, CDR2 YYNGEE. V was pared by 2 bases and J by 9 bases, with 9 bases between. This CDR3 has 12 amino acids. CDR3: CASSVPRGEQFF. The CDR3 nucleotides are TGTGCCAGCAGCGTTCCCAGGGGTGAGCAGTTCTTC.

This chain connects TRBV28 to TRBJ2-3, with D maybe TRBD1 (6 bases). V lost 4 bases to trimming and J lost 4 bases, with 18 bases between them. This CDR3 is 16 amino acids long. Germline lookup yields CDR1 MDHEN and CDR2 SYDVKM. The DNA of the CDR3 is TGTGCCAGCAGTTCGTCGGGGTTGGGGGCCTCAGATACGCAGTATTTT. Amino acids: CASSSSGLGASDTQYF.

Concerning this clone: The junction departs from germline at one end; a sequencing error may be responsible. The chain is built from TRBV5-4 and TRBJ1-6; 7 bases are a match to TRBD1. Germline CDR1 reads SGHNT; CDR2 reads YYREEE (reference sequence). The CDR3 length is 17 residues. The CDR3 DNA follows: TGTGCCAGCAGCTGGGGAGGCAGGGGGTCATATAATTCACCCCTCAACTTT. Its protein product is CASSWGGRGSYNSPLNF.

The chain links TRBV15 to TRBJ2-1; unclear D gene. Germline assignment: CDR1 LNHNV and CDR2 YYDKDF (reference sequence). V was trimmed by 0 bases and J by 8 bases, leaving 8 bases between them. CDR3 size: 13 residues. CDR3 bases: TGTGCCACCAGCAGAGATCCAGGCTATGAGCAGTTCTTC. It is translated as CATSRDPGYEQFF.

J is TRBJ1-5 and V is TRBV19; 7 nucleotides line up with TRBD1. In germline, CDR1 is LNHDA, CDR2 SQIVND (reference sequence). V lost 7 bases to trimming and J lost 7 bases; unmatched junction nucleotides: 10. The length of the CDR3 is 14 residues. CDR3 amino acids: CASTDRVWNQPQHF. The CDR3 nucleotides read TGTGCCAGTACCGACAGGGTATGGAACCAGCCCCAGCATTTT.

The genes are TRBV7-9 and TRBJ2-7; 10 nucleotides align to TRBD1. This CDR3 comprises 16 residues. The V segment lost 5 bases and the J segment 5 bases; nucleotides outside the gene matches: 12. Germline lookup yields CDR1 SEHNR and CDR2 FQNEAQ (reference sequence). CDR3 in DNA: TGTGCCAGCAGCAAACTGACAGGGGGCGGGAGCAACGAGCAGTACTTC. Translating gives CASSKLTGGGSNEQYF.

V and J are TRBV7-3 and TRBJ1-6; no firm D call. The V gene's germline CDR1 is SGHTA and CDR2 FQGTGA. Between the trimmed V and J ends, which lost 8 bases and 9 bases, there was a span of 20 bases. The CDR3 length is 15 residues. The CDR3 spells CASGDVIGVPSPLHF. The DNA of the CDR3 is TGTGCCAGCGGAGATGTCATCGGGGTTCCTTCACCCCTCCACTTT.

The rearrangement uses TRBV29-1 and TRBJ1-5; D not certain. Germline V CDR1 and CDR2: SQVTM, ANQGSEA. The CDR3 covers 12 residues. Trimming removed 4 bases from V and 4 bases from J, with 8 bases in between. The CDR3, as DNA: TGCAGCGTTGTGGAGGCAAATCAGCCCCAGCATTTT. Protein: CSVVEANQPQHF.

The chain employs TRBV9 and TRBJ2-3, with TRBD2 as a possible D gene (6 bases). CDR1 is SGDLS, CDR2 YYNGEE, per germline. The V gene lost 1 base and the J gene lost 5 bases, with 14 bases spanning the gap. This CDR3 has 15 amino acids. CDR3 nucleotide sequence: TGTGCCAGCAGCGTATCCGGGCGGGGAGGAGATACGCAGTATTTT. It translates to CASSVSGRGGDTQYF.

The chain combines TRBV2 with TRBJ1-1; the D gene is possibly TRBD1 (6 bases). CDR3 length equals 15 residues. Trimming removed 2 bases at V and 4 bases at J, with 14 bases between. In germline, CDR1 is SNHLY, CDR2 FYNNEI. The CDR3 DNA is TGTGCCAGCAGTGAAACTCTTGGGGGCGGCACTGAAGCTTTCTTT. This sequence encodes CASSETLGGGTEAFF. The variable domain in full, completed from reference TRBV2 and TRBJ1-1, reads EPEVTQTPSHQVTQMGQEVILRCVPISNHLYFYWYRQILGQKVEFLVSFYNNEISEKSEIFDDQFSVERPDGSNFTLKIRSTKLEDSAMYFCASSETLGGGTEAFFGQGTRLTVV.

The chain employs TRBV2 and TRBJ2-7; the D gene is possibly TRBD1 (6 bases). The germline V and J ends were trimmed by 7 bases and 3 bases, with 13 bases remaining between them. Germline V lookup: CDR1 SNHLY, CDR2 FYNNEI. This CDR3 comprises 13 residues. This CDR3 is CASNRQARYEQYF. As DNA, the CDR3 is TGTGCCAGCAATAGACAGGCGCGCTACGAGCAGTACTTC.

This rearrangement joins TRBV4-3 to TRBJ2-2; a possible D gene is TRBD2 (5 bases). V was cut by 1 base and J by 5 bases, with 8 bases left in between. This CDR3 contains 14 residues. Germline CDR1 LGHNA, CDR2 YSLEER. CDR3 sequence: CASSQVRTTGELFF. The CDR3 bases are TGCGCCAGCAGCCAAGTGCGGACTACCGGGGAGCTGTTTTTT.

The J gene is TRBJ2-5, the V gene TRBV7-8; D is undetermined. Matching the DNA end better, TRBJ2-7 makes the J call doubtful. Germline assignment: CDR1 SGHVS and CDR2 FQNEAQ. The CDR3 is made up of 12 amino acids. CDR3 sequence: CASSGGDYEQYF. The CDR3 coding sequence is TGTGCCAGCAGCGGCGGCGACTACGAGCAGTACTTC.

The rearrangement links TRBV28 to TRBJ2-5; 7 bases fit TRBD1. Germline V gene data show CDR1 as MDHEN and CDR2 as SYDVKM. The V segment lost 6 bases and the J segment 5 bases; nucleotides outside the gene matches: 6. The CDR3 has 13 residues. CDR3 amino acids: CASSVGGFETQYF. CDR3 coding DNA: TGTGCCAGCAGCGTAGGGGGCTTCGAGACCCAGTACTTC.

This clone is a singleton in its sample. The rearrangement links TRBV29-1 to TRBJ2-2; a weak D match, TRBD2 (7 bases). CDR3 length: 16 residues. Germline assignment: CDR1 SQVTM and CDR2 ANQGSEA. V was trimmed by 4 bases and J by 4 bases, leaving 19 bases between them. The CDR3 protein is CSVVGGPSLVTGELFF. Written as DNA, the CDR3 is TGCAGCGTTGTCGGGGGGCCCTCCTTAGTCACCGGGGAGCTGTTTTTT.

The chain uses TRBV7-2 and TRBJ1-5; D perhaps matches TRBD1 (6 bases). Trimming left V 5 bases short and J 3 bases short, with 11 bases between. The germline CDR1 and CDR2 sequences are SGHTA and FQGNSA. The length of the CDR3 is 14 residues. The CDR3 DNA reads as TGTGCCAGCAGCCTGGACAGCCTCAATCAGCCCCAGCATTTT. This sequence encodes CASSLDSLNQPQHF.

This clone has only one observation. Other DNA sequences of this sample code for an identical CDR3. The rearrangement links TRBV5-1 to TRBJ1-2; 9 nucleotides line up with TRBD1. This CDR3 region has 14 residues. CDR1 SGHRS and CDR2 YFSETQ come from the germline V gene. J was trimmed by 8 bases and V by 0 bases; bases with no gene match: 5. CDR3 nucleotide sequence: TGCGCCAGCAGCTTGGAGGGACAGGGTAGAGGCTACACCTTC. Its protein is CASSLEGQGRGYTF.

V gene TRBV4-2 combines with J gene TRBJ2-7, with D perhaps matching TRBD2 (5 bases). Deletions cut 1 base from V and 0 bases from J, with 13 bases between. Germline CDR1 LGHNA, CDR2 YNFKEQ. The CDR3 totals 16 residues. The chain's CDR3 is CASSQAGTESSYEQYF. As DNA, the CDR3 is TGTGCCAGCAGCCAAGCGGGAACAGAGTCCTCCTACGAGCAGTACTTC.